This record covers a single TCR beta chain. Its target is not known. Assay: immunoSEQ multiplex PCR; the TCRdb copy retains only in-frame clones and omits some. The sample records tens of thousands of clones, approximately 94% being singletons. The CDR3 has 15 amino acids. Trimming stripped 5 bases from V and 0 bases from J, with 14 bases between. Germline V gene sequence: CDR1 MNHNS, CDR2 SASEGT. These data belong to a study of graft-versus-host responses after intestinal transplantation. Background on the study: Multivisceral, liver-intestinal, or isolated intestinal transplants were given to recipients. Induction with anti-thymocyte globulin, then tacrolimus and steroids for roughly three years, was given to all recipients. Study-level points and caveats: Detected in recipient marrow were GvH clones, some of which were first observed in ileum or blood.

The origin of this receptor is a human patient who received an intestinal transplant, so some T cells may come from the graft donor. The source was PBMCs, collected 156 days after intestinal transplant. The V and J genes are TRBV6-1 and TRBJ2-7, with D perhaps TRBD1 (6 bases). CDR3 residues: CASSRGRDNSYEQYF. For the CDR3, the DNA is TGTGCCAGCAGTCGGGGACGGGACAACTCCTACGAGCAGTACTTC.